Following are 17 T cell receptor beta chains from one sample sequenced in a study of Graves' ophthalmopathy and Graves' hyperthyroidism. Using RNA transcripts, the TCR beta CDR3 regions were amplified. The first round was an RT-PCR with HTBI primers, and the second round was a multiplex PCR. A single record per CDR3 protein comes from TCRdb applying MiXCR to the multiplex PCR reads. The table lists 500,000 to 600,000 distinct CDR3 sequences, less than 40% of them singletons. The sample taken for sequencing was peripheral blood or thyroid tissue (not recorded which). These receptors came from an adult man with Graves' hyperthyroidism.

V and J are TRBV4-2 and TRBJ2-7; TRBD2 might be the D (6 bases). Germline loops: CDR1 LGHNA, CDR2 YNFKEQ. The CDR3 extends over 14 amino acids. V lost 4 bases to trimming and J lost 4 bases, with 14 bases between them. The CDR3 sequence: CASSPRPGEYEQYF. The CDR3 DNA is TGTGCCAGCAGCCCCCGACCGGGGGAATACGAGCAGTACTTC.

This clonotype came up many times. This rearrangement joins TRBV15 to TRBJ1-5, with D possibly TRBD1 on 5 matching bases. Germline CDR1 is LNHNV and CDR2 is YYDKDF (reference sequence). The CDR3 loop spans 14 amino acids. V dropped 3 bases and J dropped 3 bases, with 9 bases sitting between them. CDR3 in amino acids: CATSRGGVNQPQHF. Written as DNA, the CDR3 is TGTGCCACCAGCAGGGGGGGGGTCAATCAGCCCCAGCATTTT.

The sample holds a few counts of this clonotype. The CDR3 bases are TGTGCCAGCAGCCAAGTGGCCACCTACGAGCAGTACTTC. Translation: CASSQVATYEQYF. The V gene is TRBV3-1, the J gene TRBJ2-7, with unresolved D. The CDR3 is 13 amino acids. Germline V lookup: CDR1 LGHDT, CDR2 YNNKEL (reference sequence). V was clipped by 1 base and J by 2 bases, with 6 bases between them.

This clonotype was seen repeatedly, ten times or more. The gene calls are TRBV7-9 and TRBJ1-1, with 9 bases fitting TRBD1. The CDR3 has 12 residues. CDR1 is SEHNR and CDR2 is FQNEAQ in the germline V gene (reference sequence). V was pared by 6 bases and J by 4 bases, with 0 bases of the junction left unmatched. The CDR3 nucleotides read TGTGCCAGCAGGGGACAGGGCACTGAAGCTTTCTTT. Translating gives CASRGQGTEAFF.

The table lists this clonotype with many counts. The chain couples TRBV5-5 to TRBJ2-5; possibly TRBD1 or TRBD2 for D (5 bases each). Trimming shortened V by 4 bases and J by 5 bases, and 18 bases separated the two germline ends. In germline, CDR1 is SGHKS, CDR2 YYEKEE (reference sequence). The length of the CDR3 is 15 residues. The CDR3 coding sequence is TGTGCCAGCAGCCCCCTAAGAGGGGTCGATGAGACCCAGTACTTC. Translated, it gives CASSPLRGVDETQYF.

This sequence joins TRBV24-1 and TRBJ2-1; 7 bases are a match to TRBD2. V trimming: 9 bases; J trimming: 6 bases; junction bases outside the gene matches: 7. Germline V CDR1 and CDR2: KGHDR, SFDVKD. The CDR3 runs 13 residues. The DNA of the CDR3 is TGTGCCACCGGCCAAAGCGGGACCAATGAGCAGTTCTTC. It codes for CATGQSGTNEQFF.

The chain couples TRBV24-1 to TRBJ2-2; D is possibly TRBD2 (5 bases). The CDR3 is 14 amino acids. V was pared by 4 bases and J by 3 bases, with 8 bases between. Germline assignment: CDR1 KGHDR and CDR2 SFDVKD. The CDR3 sequence is CATSEPEDTGELFF. The DNA of the CDR3 is TGTGCCACCAGTGAGCCGGAGGACACCGGGGAGCTGTTTTTT.

The rearrangement links TRBV20-1 to TRBJ2-1; TRBD1 might be the D (6 bases). Germline lookup yields CDR1 DFQATT and CDR2 SNEGSKA (reference sequence). The CDR3 is made up of 11 amino acids. Trimming left V 6 bases short and J 13 bases short, with 16 bases between. Here the CDR3 reads CSAHSTGIQFF. CDR3 DNA: TGCAGTGCCCACTCAACAGGGATTCAGTTCTTC.

This clonotype was seen a handful of times. The chain couples TRBV5-6 to TRBJ2-7; tentative D call: TRBD2 (6 bases). CDR3 length: 15 amino acids. Trimming took off 1 base at V and 4 bases at J, with 15 bases between the two ends. In germline, CDR1 is SGHDT, CDR2 YYEEEE. CDR3 DNA sequence: TGTGCCAGCAGCTTGAACCCCGGGGGAGCTTACGAGCAGTACTTC. Protein sequence: CASSLNPGGAYEQYF.

Worth noting for this clonotype: A much larger clone sits a single nucleotide away, making a read error possible. The chain combines TRBV9 with TRBJ2-2, with D unclear. The CDR3 totals 13 residues. The germline V gene encodes CDR1 SGDLS and CDR2 YYNGEE. V was cut by 6 bases and J by 7 bases, with 13 bases left in between. Here the CDR3 reads CASNTDLNGELFF. In DNA form, the CDR3 reads TGTGCCAGCAACACGGACCTGAACGGGGAGCTGTTTTTT.

V is TRBV29-1 and J is TRBJ1-2, with TRBD1 identical over 9 bases. This CDR3 contains 16 residues. Trimming removed 6 bases from V and 2 bases from J; junction bases left unmatched: 13. The germline CDR1 and CDR2 sequences are SQVTM and ANQGSEA. CDR3 nucleotide sequence: TGCAGCGTCACTGGAGCCGGGACAGGGAGCAACTATGGCTACACCTTC. Encoded protein: CSVTGAGTGSNYGYTF.

This clonotype occurred a few times. The chain employs TRBV28 and TRBJ2-7; a weak D match, TRBD2 (6 bases). V lost 6 bases, J lost 0 bases, and 15 bases lay in between. Germline lookup yields CDR1 MDHEN and CDR2 SYDVKM. The CDR3 spans 15 residues. The CDR3 DNA sequence: TGTGCCAGCAGCCAATCGGGAGTACACTCCTACGAGCAGTACTTC. It translates to CASSQSGVHSYEQYF. The variable domain in full, completed from reference TRBV28 and TRBJ2-7, reads DVKVTQSSRYLVKRTGEKVFLECVQDMDHENMFWYRQDPGLGLRLIYFSYDVKMKEKGDIPEGYSVSREKKERFSLILESASTNQTSMYLCASSQSGVHSYEQYFGPGTRLTVT.

There are many counts of this clonotype. The V gene is TRBV12-3 or TRBV12-4, the J gene TRBJ2-5; 9 positions agree with TRBD2. The CDR3 runs 11 residues. The CDR3 DNA is TGTGCTAGCGGGAGCGGAGAGACCCAGTACTTC. Residues: CASGSGETQYF.

A few counts support this clonotype. The J gene is TRBJ2-3, the V gene TRBV7-2; D is unclear. The germline gives CDR1 SGHTA, CDR2 FQGNSA. V gave up 5 bases and J gave up 2 bases, with 11 bases separating them. The CDR3 sequence is 14 residues long. CDR3 region: CASSPWDYTDTQYF. As DNA, the CDR3 is TGTGCCAGCAGCCCTTGGGATTACACAGATACGCAGTATTTT.

The chain couples TRBV7-9 to TRBJ1-2, with D perhaps TRBD1 (5 bases). The CDR3 runs 14 residues. V lost 2 bases and J lost 7, with 14 bases in between. CDR1 and CDR2 from the germline V gene are SEHNR and FQNEAQ (reference sequence). The CDR3 coding sequence is TGTGCCAGCAGCTTATCCCGACAGCTAGCTGGCTACACCTTC. It specifies CASSLSRQLAGYTF.

This clonotype has a count of ten or more. The chain is built from TRBV19 and TRBJ2-7; D may be TRBD1 (6 bases). Germline CDR1 is LNHDA and CDR2 is SQIVND (reference sequence). Deletions cut 5 bases from V and 0 bases from J, with 11 bases between. The CDR3 loop spans 14 amino acids. For the CDR3, the DNA is TGTGCCAGTAGTGGGGGCCGGGCCTCCTACGAGCAGTACTTC. Translated: CASSGGRASYEQYF. Filled out from reference TRBV19 and TRBJ2-7, the complete variable domain reads DGGITQSPKYLFRKEGQNVTLSCEQNLNHDAMYWYRQDPGQGLRLIYYSQIVNDFQKGDIAEGYSVSREKKESFPLTVTSAQKNPTAFYLCASSGGRASYEQYFGPGTRLTVT.

Concerning this clonotype: This may be a read error: a much more frequent sequence differs by one nucleotide. The V gene is TRBV7-3, the J gene TRBJ2-5, with TRBD2 matching 15 bases. Germline CDR1 is SGHTA and CDR2 is FQGTGA. CDR3 size: 17 residues. This chain's CDR3 is CASSLGLAGGVGETRYF. CDR3 bases: TGTGCCAGCAGCTTGGGACTAGCGGGAGGTGTGGGAGAGACCCGGTACTTC. The full variable domain, in which reference TRBV7-3 and TRBJ2-5 provide the parts outside the CDR3, is GAGVSQTPSNKVTEKGKYVELRCDPISGHTALYWYRQSLGQGPEFLIYFQGTGAADDSGLPNDRFFAVRPEGSVSTLKIQRTERGDSAVYLCASSLGLAGGVGETRYFGPGTRLLVL.